This is a list of T cell receptor beta chains from one sample in a study of cytomegalovirus exposure and HLA in healthy donors. Sequencing used immunoSEQ multiplex PCR; TCRdb keeps in-frame clones, though not all of them. Of roughly 150,000 clones listed, nearly 70% are singletons. Sequenced: PBMCs. The receptor source for this set is a man aged 30-40 years in good health and CMV-seropositive. Each CDR3 is given with its conserved first and last residue. A D gene is named only where the DNA matches it firmly. Clone size is shown for a subset of rows, as once, few, many or a class of expanded clone.

V gene	J gene	clone size	D gene	CDR3 length	CDR3 protein	CDR3 DNA
TRBV19	TRBJ2-1	NA	TRBD2	15	CASTAGLAGNNEQFF	TGTGCCAGTACTGCGGGACTAGCGGGGAACAATGAGCAGTTCTTC
TRBV9	TRBJ2-1	few	NA	14	CASSAPTGFNEQFF	TGTGCCAGCAGCGCTCCAACAGGCTTTAATGAGCAGTTCTTC
TRBV5-1	TRBJ2-2	NA	NA	13	CASSSLPSGELFF	TGCGCCAGCAGCTCACTCCCGTCCGGGGAGCTGTTTTTT
TRBV6-5	TRBJ2-7	NA	TRBD2	16	CASSYSILAESYEQYF	TGTGCCAGCAGTTACTCGATACTAGCGGAATCCTACGAGCAGTACTTC
TRBV7-8	TRBJ2-5	NA	TRBD2	15	CASSWMSGRGETQYF	TGTGCCAGCAGTTGGATGAGCGGGAGGGGAGAGACCCAGTACTTC
TRBV6-5	TRBJ1-1	NA	NA	13	CASSLTGIRGAFF	TGTGCCAGCAGTTTAACAGGGATTAGGGGAGCTTTCTTT
TRBV30	TRBJ2-7	NA	TRBD1	13	CAWARTGVYEQYF	TGTGCCTGGGCTAGGACAGGGGTCTACGAGCAGTACTTC
TRBV10-3	TRBJ2-3	few	TRBD2	13	CAIGAGGTDTQYF	TGTGCCATCGGGGCGGGAGGGACAGATACGCAGTATTTT
TRBV11-3	TRBJ2-1	few	TRBD2	14	CASSSRTSGGEQFF	TGTGCCAGCAGTTCCAGGACTAGCGGGGGTGAGCAGTTCTTC
TRBV2	TRBJ2-6	NA	NA	14	CASKGNTGANVLTF	TGTGCCAGCAAGGGGAATACTGGGGCCAACGTCCTGACTTTC
TRBV18	TRBJ2-7	NA	TRBD1	13	CASSDREPYEQYF	TGTGCCAGCTCCGACAGGGAGCCCTACGAGCAGTACTTC
TRBV19	TRBJ1-1	NA	NA	15	CASSIVAAENTEAFF	TGTGCCAGTAGTATAGTGGCGGCCGAGAACACTGAAGCTTTCTTT
TRBV5-6	TRBJ2-3	NA	NA	14	CASSLGLPADTQYF	TGTGCCAGCAGCTTGGGACTGCCCGCAGATACGCAGTATTTT
TRBV10-2	TRBJ2-7	NA	TRBD2	13	CASGLAGSYEQYF	TGCGCCAGCGGACTAGCGGGGTCCTACGAGCAGTACTTC
TRBV28	TRBJ1-4	NA	TRBD1	17	CASSSYRGPTTNEKLFF	TGTGCCAGCAGTTCATACAGGGGCCCAACAACTAATGAAAAACTGTTTTTT
TRBV9	TRBJ1-3	NA	TRBD1	16	CASSLWDSNSGNTIYF	TGTGCCAGCAGCTTATGGGACAGTAACTCTGGAAACACCATATATTTT
TRBV18	TRBJ2-4	NA	NA	15	CASSPRPGHENIQYF	TGTGCCAGCTCACCTCGTCCGGGACACGAAAACATTCAGTACTTC
TRBV27	TRBJ1-2	NA	NA	13	CATSQAWSYGYTF	TGTGCCACATCCCAGGCTTGGTCCTATGGCTACACCTTC
TRBV19	TRBJ2-5	NA	TRBD2	16	CASSRTSGRVGETQYF	TGTGCCAGTAGTAGGACTAGCGGGAGGGTTGGTGAGACCCAGTACTTC
TRBV6-1	TRBJ2-3	few	TRBD2	15	CASRQLAGSTDTQYF	TGTGCCAGCAGGCAACTAGCGGGAAGCACAGATACGCAGTATTTT
TRBV11-2	TRBJ2-5	NA	NA	14	CASSRPGAQETQYF	TGTGCCAGCAGCCGGCCTGGGGCCCAAGAGACCCAGTACTTC
TRBV19	TRBJ1-2	NA	NA	16	CASRGRRWQGGYGYTF	TGTGCCAGTAGGGGCCGGCGTTGGCAGGGTGGCTATGGCTACACCTTC
TRBV7-3	TRBJ2-1	NA	TRBD2	16	CASSTLLAGTYNEQFF	TGTGCCAGCAGCACCCTTCTAGCGGGTACCTACAATGAGCAGTTCTTC
TRBV6-5	TRBJ2-7	NA	TRBD1	15	CASSPLRDRDYEQYF	TGTGCCAGCAGTCCCCTAAGGGACAGGGACTACGAGCAGTACTTC
TRBV6-1	TRBJ2-3	NA	NA	14	CASSDRGSTDTQYF	TGTGCCAGCAGTGACAGGGGTAGCACAGATACGCAGTATTTT
TRBV7-2	TRBJ2-7	few	TRBD2	17	CASNPGLAGGPSYEQYF	TGTGCCAGCAACCCGGGACTAGCGGGAGGGCCCTCTTACGAGCAGTACTTC
TRBV5-6	TRBJ1-5	NA	NA	14	CASSGGGGFQPQHF	TGTGCCAGCAGCGGGGGGGGAGGTTTTCAGCCCCAGCATTTT